The following is a TCR beta chain sequence with its context. Its target is unknown. This entry comes from a study of cytomegalovirus exposure and HLA in healthy donors. At the level of the study: A subsequent analysis reported that the roughly 120 validation repertoires were produced on the same platform that had also been used for the 600 to 800 first-cohort repertoires. Findings and caveats of the study: Through in vitro validation, three CMV-associated chains were shown to be specific for CMV antigens. Among TCR sequences, most were rare, though some public TCRs appeared in many donors. Reports credit the classifier with highly specific, highly sensitive diagnosis of cytomegalovirus status.

The ends lost 7 bases at V and 3 bases at J; junction bases unmatched: 18. The germline CDR1 and CDR2 sequences are SNHLY and FYNNEI. The CDR3 has 18 residues. Generated by immunoSEQ multiplex PCR, the TCRdb table keeps only in-frame clones and is missing some. This sample has 90,000 to 130,000 clones, with approximately 90% found just once. Sequencing input: PBMCs. The source is a woman aged 25 to 45 in good health and CMV-seropositive. The rearrangement uses TRBV2 and TRBJ1-2; 9 nucleotides match TRBD1. The CDR3 coding sequence is TGTGCCAGCACCGCTTGGCGACAGGGGGTGATCCCGGACTATGGCTACACCTTC. This codes for CASTAWRQGVIPDYGYTF.